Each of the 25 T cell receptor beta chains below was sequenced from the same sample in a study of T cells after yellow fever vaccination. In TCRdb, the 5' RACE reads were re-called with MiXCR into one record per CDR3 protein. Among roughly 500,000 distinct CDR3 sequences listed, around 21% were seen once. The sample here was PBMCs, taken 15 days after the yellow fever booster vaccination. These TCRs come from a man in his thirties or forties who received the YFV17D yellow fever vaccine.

The CDR3 reads CSAGPGLAVYNEQFF. CDR3 DNA sequence: TGCAGTGCTGGACCGGGACTAGCGGTCTACAATGAGCAGTTCTTC. This rearrangement joins TRBV20-1 to TRBJ2-1, with TRBD2 matching 11 bases. Germline V gives CDR1 DFQATT, CDR2 SNEGSKA (reference sequence). This CDR3 contains 15 residues. The V and J ends lost 5 bases and 3 bases, in that order; junction bases with no gene match: 6.

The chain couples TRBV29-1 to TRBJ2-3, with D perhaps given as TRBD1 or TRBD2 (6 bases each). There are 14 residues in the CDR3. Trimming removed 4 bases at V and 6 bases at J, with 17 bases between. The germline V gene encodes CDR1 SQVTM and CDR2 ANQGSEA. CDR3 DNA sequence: TGCAGCGTTGCTGAGGCTAGGGGGGTTGATACGCAGTATTTT. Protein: CSVAEARGVDTQYF.

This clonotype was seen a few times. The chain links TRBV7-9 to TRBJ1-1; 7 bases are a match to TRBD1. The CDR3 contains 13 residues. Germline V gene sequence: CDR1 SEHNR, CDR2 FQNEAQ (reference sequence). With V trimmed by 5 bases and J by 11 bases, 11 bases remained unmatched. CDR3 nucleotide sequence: TGTGCCAGCAGCCCCTCGGGACAGCGCCAGGCTTTCTTT. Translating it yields CASSPSGQRQAFF.

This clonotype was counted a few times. This chain's CDR3 is CASSESGRFIYNEQFF. CDR3 bases: TGTGCCAGCAGTGAATCGGGGCGGTTCATCTACAATGAGCAGTTCTTC. This chain uses TRBV25-1 with TRBJ2-1; D assignment may be TRBD1 or TRBD2 (5 bases each). The CDR3 totals 16 residues. Trimming removed 1 base from V and 3 bases from J, with 13 bases in between. Germline V gives CDR1 MGHDK, CDR2 SYGVNS.

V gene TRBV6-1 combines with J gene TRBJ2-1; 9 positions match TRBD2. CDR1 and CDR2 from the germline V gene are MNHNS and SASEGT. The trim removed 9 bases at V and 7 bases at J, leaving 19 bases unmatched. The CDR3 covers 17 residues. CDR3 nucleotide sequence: TGTGCCAGTCTGTCCACGCCGGCGGGAGGGGGGGGAAATGAGCAGTTCTTC. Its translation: CASLSTPAGGGGNEQFF.

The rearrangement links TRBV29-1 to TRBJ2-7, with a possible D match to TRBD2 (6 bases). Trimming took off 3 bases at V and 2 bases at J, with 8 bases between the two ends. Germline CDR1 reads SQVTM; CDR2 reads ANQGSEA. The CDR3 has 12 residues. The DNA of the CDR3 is TGCAGCGTTGAGGACTATACCTACGAGCAGTACTTC. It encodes CSVEDYTYEQYF.

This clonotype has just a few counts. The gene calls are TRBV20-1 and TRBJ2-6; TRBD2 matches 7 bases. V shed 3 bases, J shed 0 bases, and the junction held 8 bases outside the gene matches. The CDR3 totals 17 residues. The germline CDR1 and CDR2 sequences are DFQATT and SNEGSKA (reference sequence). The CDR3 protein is CSARPLAELSGANVLTF. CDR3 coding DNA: TGCAGTGCTAGGCCCCTAGCGGAACTCTCTGGGGCCAACGTCCTGACTTTC.

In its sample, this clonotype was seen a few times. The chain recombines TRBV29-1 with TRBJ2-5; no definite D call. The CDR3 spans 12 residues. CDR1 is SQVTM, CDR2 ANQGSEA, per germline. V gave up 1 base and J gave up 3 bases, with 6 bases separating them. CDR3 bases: TGCAGCGTTGAAGGATGGGAAGAGACCCAGTACTTC. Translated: CSVEGWEETQYF.

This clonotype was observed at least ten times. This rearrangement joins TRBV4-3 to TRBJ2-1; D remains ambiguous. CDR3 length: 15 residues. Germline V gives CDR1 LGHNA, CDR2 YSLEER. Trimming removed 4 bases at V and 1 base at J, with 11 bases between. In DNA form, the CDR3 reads TGCGCCAGCAGCCGGGGTGGAAGGTCCTACAATGAGCAGTTCTTC. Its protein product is CASSRGGRSYNEQFF.

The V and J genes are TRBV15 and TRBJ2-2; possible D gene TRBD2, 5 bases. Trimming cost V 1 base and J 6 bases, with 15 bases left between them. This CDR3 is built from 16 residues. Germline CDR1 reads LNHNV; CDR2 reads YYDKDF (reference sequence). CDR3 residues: CATSRGLRAESGELFF. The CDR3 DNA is TGTGCCACCAGCAGAGGCCTAAGAGCGGAATCCGGGGAGCTGTTTTTT.

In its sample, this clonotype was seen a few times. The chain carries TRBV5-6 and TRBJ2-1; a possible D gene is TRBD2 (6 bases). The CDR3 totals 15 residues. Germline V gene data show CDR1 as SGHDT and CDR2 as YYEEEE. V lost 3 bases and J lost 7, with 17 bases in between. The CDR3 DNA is TGTGCCAGCAGCTCTTCCGGGACTCCCTGGAATGAGCAGTTCTTC. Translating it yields CASSSSGTPWNEQFF.

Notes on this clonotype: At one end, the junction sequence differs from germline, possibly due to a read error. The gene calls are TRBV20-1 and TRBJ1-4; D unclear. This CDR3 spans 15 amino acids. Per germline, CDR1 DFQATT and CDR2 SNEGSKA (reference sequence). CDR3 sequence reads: CSVRDRQFTNEKLFF. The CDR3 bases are TGCAGTGTTAGAGATCGGCAGTTCACTAATGAAAAACTGTTTTTT.

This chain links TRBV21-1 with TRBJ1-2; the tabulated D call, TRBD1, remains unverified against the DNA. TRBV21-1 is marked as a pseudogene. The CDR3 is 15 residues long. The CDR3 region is CASSEGNGSNYGYTF. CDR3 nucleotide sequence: TGTGCCAGCAGCGAGGGGAACGGCTCCAACTATGGCTACACCTTC.

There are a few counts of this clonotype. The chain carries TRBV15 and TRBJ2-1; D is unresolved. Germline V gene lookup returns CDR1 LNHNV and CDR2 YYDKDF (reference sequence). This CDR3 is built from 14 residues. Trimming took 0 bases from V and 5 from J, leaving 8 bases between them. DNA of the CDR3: TGTGCCACCAGCAGAGAGGGATGGAACAATGAGCAGTTCTTC. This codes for CATSREGWNNEQFF. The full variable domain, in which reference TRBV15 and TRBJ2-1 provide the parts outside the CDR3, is DAMVIQNPRYQVTQFGKPVTLSCSQTLNHNVMYWYQQKSSQAPKLLFHYYDKDFNNEADTPDNFQSRRPNTSFCFLDIRSPGLGDTAMYLCATSREGWNNEQFFGPGTRLTVL.

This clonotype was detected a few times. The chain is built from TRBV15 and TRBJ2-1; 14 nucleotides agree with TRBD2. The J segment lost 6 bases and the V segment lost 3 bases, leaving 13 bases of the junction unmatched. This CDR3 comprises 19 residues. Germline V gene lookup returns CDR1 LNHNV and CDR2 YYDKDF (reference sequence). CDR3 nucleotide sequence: TGTGCCACCAGCAGGCCCCCCACCGGGACTAGCGGGAGTGGCAATGAGCAGTTCTTC. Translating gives CATSRPPTGTSGSGNEQFF.

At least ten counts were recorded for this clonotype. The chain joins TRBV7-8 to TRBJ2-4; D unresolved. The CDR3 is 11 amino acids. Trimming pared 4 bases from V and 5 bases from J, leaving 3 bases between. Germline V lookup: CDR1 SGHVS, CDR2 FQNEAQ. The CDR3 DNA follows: TGTGCCAGCAGCTCCCAAAACATTCAGTACTTC. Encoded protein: CASSSQNIQYF.

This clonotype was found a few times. CDR3 residues: CASRGKTGANTQYF. The CDR3 DNA sequence: TGTGCCAGCAGAGGGAAGACAGGGGCGAATACGCAGTATTTT. The chain recombines TRBV25-1 with TRBJ2-3, with 8 nucleotides matching TRBD1. The trim removed 6 bases at V and 7 bases at J, leaving 9 bases unmatched. Per the germline V gene, CDR1 is MGHDK and CDR2 is SYGVNS. This CDR3 comprises 14 residues.

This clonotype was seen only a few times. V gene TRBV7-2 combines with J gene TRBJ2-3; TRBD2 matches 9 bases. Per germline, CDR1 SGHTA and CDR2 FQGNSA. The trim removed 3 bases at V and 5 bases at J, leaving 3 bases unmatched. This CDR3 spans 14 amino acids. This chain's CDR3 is CASSLKAGGDTQYF. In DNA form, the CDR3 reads TGTGCCAGCAGCTTGAAAGCGGGAGGAGATACGCAGTATTTT.

This chain's CDR3 is CAWKRQGAGNTEAFF. The DNA of the CDR3 is TGTGCCTGGAAACGACAGGGGGCAGGGAACACTGAAGCTTTCTTT. The chain couples TRBV30 to TRBJ1-1; TRBD1 aligns across 10 bases. The trim removed 4 bases at V and 1 base at J, leaving 6 bases unmatched. Germline CDR1 is GTSNPN and CDR2 is SVGIG (reference sequence). This CDR3 region has 15 residues. The complete variable domain, with remaining parts taken from reference TRBV30 and TRBJ1-1, reads SQTIHQWPATLVQPVGSPLSLECTVEGTSNPNLYWYRQAAGRGLQLLFYSVGIGQISSEVPQNLSASRPQDRQFILSSKKLLLSDSGFYLCAWKRQGAGNTEAFFGQGTRLTVV.

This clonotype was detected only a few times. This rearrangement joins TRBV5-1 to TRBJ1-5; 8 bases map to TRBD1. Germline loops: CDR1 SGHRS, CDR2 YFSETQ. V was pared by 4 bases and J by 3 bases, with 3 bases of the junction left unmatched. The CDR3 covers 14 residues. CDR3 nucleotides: TGCGCCAGCAGCCTGACAGGGGCCAATCAGCCCCAGCATTTT. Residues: CASSLTGANQPQHF.

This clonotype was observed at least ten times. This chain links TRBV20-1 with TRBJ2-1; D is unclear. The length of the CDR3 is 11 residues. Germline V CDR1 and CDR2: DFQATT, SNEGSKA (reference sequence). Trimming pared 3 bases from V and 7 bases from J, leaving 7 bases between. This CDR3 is CSAREGNEQFF. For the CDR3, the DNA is TGCAGTGCTAGGGAAGGTAATGAGCAGTTCTTC.

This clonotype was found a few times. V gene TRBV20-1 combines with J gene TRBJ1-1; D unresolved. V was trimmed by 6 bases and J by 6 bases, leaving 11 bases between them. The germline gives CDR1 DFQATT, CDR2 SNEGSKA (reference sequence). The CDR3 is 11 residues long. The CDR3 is CSAYRGAEAFF. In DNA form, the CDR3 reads TGCAGTGCCTACCGGGGTGCTGAAGCTTTCTTT.

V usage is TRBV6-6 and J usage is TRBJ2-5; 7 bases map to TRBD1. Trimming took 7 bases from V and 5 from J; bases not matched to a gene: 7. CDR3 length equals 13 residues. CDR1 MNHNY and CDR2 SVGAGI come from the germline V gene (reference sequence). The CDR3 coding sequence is TGTGCCAGCACCTGGACAGGCGCGGAGACCCAGTACTTC. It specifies CASTWTGAETQYF.

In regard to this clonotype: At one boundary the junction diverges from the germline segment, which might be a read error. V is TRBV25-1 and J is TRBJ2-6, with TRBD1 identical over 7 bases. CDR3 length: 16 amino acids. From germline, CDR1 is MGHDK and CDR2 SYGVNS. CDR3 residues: CASGDRVGAGANVLTF. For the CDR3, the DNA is TGTGCCAGCGGTGACAGGGTCGGAGCCGGGGCCAACGTCCTGACTTTC.

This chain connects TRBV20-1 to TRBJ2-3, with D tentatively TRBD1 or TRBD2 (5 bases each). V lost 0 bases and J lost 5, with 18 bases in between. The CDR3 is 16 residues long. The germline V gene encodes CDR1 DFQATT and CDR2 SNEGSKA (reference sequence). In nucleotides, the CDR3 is TGCAGTGCTAGAGACCCCTCAGGGACCTCTGGAGATACGCAGTATTTT. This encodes CSARDPSGTSGDTQYF.